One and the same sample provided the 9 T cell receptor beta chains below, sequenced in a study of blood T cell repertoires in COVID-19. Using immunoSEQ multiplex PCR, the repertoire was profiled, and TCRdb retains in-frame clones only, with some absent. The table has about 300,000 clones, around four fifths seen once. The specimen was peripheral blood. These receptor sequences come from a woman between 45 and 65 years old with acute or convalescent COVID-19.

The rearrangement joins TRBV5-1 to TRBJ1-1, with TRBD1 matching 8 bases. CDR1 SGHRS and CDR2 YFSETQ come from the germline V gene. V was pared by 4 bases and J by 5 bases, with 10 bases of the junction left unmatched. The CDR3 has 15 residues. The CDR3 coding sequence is TGCGCCAGCAGCGATCCACAGGGGGAGGGAACTGAAGCTTTCTTT. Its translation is CASSDPQGEGTEAFF. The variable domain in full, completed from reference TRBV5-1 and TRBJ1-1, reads KAGVTQTPRYLIKTRGQQVTLSCSPISGHRSVSWYQQTPGQGLQFLFEYFSETQRNKGNFPGRFSGRQFSNSRSEMNVSTLELGDSALYLCASSDPQGEGTEAFFGQGTRLTVV.

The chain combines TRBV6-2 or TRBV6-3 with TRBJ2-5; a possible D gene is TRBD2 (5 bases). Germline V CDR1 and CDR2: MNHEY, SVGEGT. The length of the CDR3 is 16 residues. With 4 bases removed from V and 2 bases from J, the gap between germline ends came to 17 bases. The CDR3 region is CASSSAVRTLQETQYF. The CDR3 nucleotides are TGTGCCAGCAGTTCGGCAGTAAGGACTTTACAAGAGACCCAGTACTTC.

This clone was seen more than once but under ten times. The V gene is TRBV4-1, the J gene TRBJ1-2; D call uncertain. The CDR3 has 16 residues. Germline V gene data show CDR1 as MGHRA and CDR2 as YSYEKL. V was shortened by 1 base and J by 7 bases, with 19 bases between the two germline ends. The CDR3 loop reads CASSQALFTGMGGYTF. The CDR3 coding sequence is TGCGCCAGCAGCCAAGCCCTCTTCACGGGGATGGGTGGCTACACCTTC.

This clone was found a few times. The CDR3 spells CASSLTYRVELYGYTF. The CDR3 bases are TGTGCCAGTAGTCTTACGTACAGGGTGGAACTCTATGGCTACACCTTC. The chain uses TRBV19 and TRBJ1-2, with D maybe TRBD1 (6 bases). CDR1 is LNHDA and CDR2 is SQIVND in the germline V gene (reference sequence). This CDR3 contains 16 residues. V was clipped by 5 bases and J by 4 bases, with 20 bases between them.

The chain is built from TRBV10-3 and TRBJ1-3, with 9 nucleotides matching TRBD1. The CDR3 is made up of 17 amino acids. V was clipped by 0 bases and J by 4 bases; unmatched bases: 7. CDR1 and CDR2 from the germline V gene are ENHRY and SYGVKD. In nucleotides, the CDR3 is TGTGCCATCAGTGAGTCTCGGACAGGGGATTACGGAAACACCATATATTTT. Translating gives CAISESRTGDYGNTIYF.

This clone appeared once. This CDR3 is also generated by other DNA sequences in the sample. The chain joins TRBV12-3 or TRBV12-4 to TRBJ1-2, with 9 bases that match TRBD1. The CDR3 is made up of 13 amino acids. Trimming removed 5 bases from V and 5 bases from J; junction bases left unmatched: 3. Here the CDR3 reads CASSLDRGYGYTF. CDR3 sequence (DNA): TGTGCCAGCAGTCTCGACAGGGGGTATGGCTACACCTTC.

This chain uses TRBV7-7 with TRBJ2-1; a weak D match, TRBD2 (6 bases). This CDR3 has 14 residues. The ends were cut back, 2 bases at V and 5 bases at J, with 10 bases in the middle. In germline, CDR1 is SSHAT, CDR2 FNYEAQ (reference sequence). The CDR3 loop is CASSLNGRNNEQFF. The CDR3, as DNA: TGTGCCAGCAGCTTAAATGGGAGGAACAATGAGCAGTTCTTC.

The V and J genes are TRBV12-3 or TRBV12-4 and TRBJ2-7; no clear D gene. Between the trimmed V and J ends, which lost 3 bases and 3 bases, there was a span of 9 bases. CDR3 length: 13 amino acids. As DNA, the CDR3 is TGTGCCAGCAGTTTCGACATTGACTACGAGCAGTACTTC. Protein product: CASSFDIDYEQYF.

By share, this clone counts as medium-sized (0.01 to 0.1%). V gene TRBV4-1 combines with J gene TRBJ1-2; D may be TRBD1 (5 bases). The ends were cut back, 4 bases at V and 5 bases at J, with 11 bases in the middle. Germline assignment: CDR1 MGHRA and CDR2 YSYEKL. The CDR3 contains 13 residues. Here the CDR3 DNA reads TGCGCCAGCAGCCCCCCCGGGACTTATGGCTACACCTTC. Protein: CASSPPGTYGYTF.